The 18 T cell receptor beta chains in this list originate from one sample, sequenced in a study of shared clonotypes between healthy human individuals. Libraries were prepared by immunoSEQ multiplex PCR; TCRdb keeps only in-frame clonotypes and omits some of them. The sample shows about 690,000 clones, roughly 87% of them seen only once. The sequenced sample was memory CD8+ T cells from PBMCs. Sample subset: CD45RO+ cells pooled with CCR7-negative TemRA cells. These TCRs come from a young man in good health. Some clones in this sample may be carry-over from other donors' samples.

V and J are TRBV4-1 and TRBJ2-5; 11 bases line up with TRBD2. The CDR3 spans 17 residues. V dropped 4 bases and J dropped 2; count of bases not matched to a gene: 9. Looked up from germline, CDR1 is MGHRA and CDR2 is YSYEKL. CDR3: CASSRREGLAVQETQYF. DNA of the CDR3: TGCGCCAGCAGCCGACGGGAGGGACTAGCGGTACAAGAGACCCAGTACTTC.

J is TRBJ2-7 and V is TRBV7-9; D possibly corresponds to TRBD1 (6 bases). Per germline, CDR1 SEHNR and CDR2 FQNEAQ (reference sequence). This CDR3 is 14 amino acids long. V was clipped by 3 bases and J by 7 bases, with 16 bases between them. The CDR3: CASSFPGTPTEQYF. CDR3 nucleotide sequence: TGTGCCAGCAGCTTCCCCGGGACACCTACTGAGCAGTACTTC.

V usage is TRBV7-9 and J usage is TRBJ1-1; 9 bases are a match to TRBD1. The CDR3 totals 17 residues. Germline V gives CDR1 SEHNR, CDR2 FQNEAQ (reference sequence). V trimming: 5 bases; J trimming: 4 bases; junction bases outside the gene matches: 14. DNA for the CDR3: TGTGCCAGCAGCCGTATTACCGGGACAGGGCGATTCACTGAAGCTTTCTTT. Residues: CASSRITGTGRFTEAFF.

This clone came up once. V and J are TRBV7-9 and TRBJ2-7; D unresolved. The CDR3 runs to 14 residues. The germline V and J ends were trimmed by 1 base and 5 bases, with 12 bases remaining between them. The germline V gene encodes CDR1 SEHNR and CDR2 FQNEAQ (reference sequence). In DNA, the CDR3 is TGTGCCAGCAGCTTAGTTTTCCTGCAGGACGAGCAGTACTTC. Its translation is CASSLVFLQDEQYF. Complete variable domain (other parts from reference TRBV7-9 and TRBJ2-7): DTGVSQNPRHKITKRGQNVTFRCDPISEHNRLYWYRQTLGQGPEFLTYFQNEAQLEKSRLLSDRFSAERPKGSFSTLEIQRTEQGDSAMYLCASSLVFLQDEQYFGPGTRLTVT.

The DNA for the CDR3 is TGTGCCAGCAGCCTTCCTAGGTCTGGTTCGTCCGGTGGTTACAATGAGCAGTTCTTC. It yields the protein CASSLPRSGSSGGYNEQFF. The chain is built from TRBV9 and TRBJ2-1, with D unclear. The CDR3 is 19 residues long. Trimming shortened V by 4 bases and J by 4 bases, and 27 bases separated the two germline ends. Germline CDR1 SGDLS, CDR2 YYNGEE. Together with reference TRBV9 and TRBJ2-1, the CDR3 gives the full variable domain: DSGVTQTPKHLITATGQRVTLRCSPRSGDLSVYWYQQSLDQGLQFLIQYYNGEERAKGNILERFSAQQFPDLHSELNLSSLELGDSALYFCASSLPRSGSSGGYNEQFFGPGTRLTVL.

The CDR3: CASSTKRTGSGANVLTF. CDR3 DNA sequence: TGTGCCAGCAGTACAAAACGTACAGGGTCGGGGGCCAACGTCCTGACTTTC. This chain connects TRBV27 to TRBJ2-6; D perhaps matches TRBD1 (6 bases). CDR1 is MNHEY, CDR2 SMNVEV, per germline (reference sequence). The CDR3 loop spans 17 amino acids. Trimming removed 5 bases from V and 4 bases from J, with 18 bases in between.

The CDR3 DNA reads as TGCAGCGCCCTCGACAGGGAATATGGCTACACCTTC. Translated: CSALDREYGYTF. The chain combines TRBV29-1 with TRBJ1-2, with TRBD1 identical over 7 bases. The CDR3 loop spans 12 amino acids. Losses at the gene ends were 7 bases for V and 5 bases for J; bases not matched to a gene: 7. CDR1 and CDR2 (germline): SQVTM, ANQGSEA. Variable domain in full (rest from reference TRBV29-1 and TRBJ1-2): SAVISQKPSRDICQRGTSLTIQCQVDSQVTMMFWYRQQPGQSLTLIATANQGSEATYESGFVIDKFPISRPNLTFSTLTVSNMSPEDSSIYLCSALDREYGYTFGSGTRLTVV.

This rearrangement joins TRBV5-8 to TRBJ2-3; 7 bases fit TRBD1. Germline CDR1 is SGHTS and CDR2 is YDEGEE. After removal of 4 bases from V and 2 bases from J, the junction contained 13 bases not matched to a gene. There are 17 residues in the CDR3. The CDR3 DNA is TGTGCCAGCAGCGCCGACAGGGACGCTTACAACACAGATACGCAGTATTTT. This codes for CASSADRDAYNTDTQYF.

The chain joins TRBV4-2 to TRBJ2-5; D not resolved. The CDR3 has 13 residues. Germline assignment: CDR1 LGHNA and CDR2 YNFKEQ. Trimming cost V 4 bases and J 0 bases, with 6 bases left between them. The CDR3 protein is CASSPMYQETQYF. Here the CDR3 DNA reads TGTGCCAGCAGCCCTATGTACCAAGAGACCCAGTACTTC.

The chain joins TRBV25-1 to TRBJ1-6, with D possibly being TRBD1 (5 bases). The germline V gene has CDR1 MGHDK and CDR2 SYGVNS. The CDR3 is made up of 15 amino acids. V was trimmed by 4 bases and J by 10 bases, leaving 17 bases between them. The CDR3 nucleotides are TGTGCCAGCAGTGCTCAGGGAGGTAATAGCTCACCCCTCCACTTT. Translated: CASSAQGGNSSPLHF.

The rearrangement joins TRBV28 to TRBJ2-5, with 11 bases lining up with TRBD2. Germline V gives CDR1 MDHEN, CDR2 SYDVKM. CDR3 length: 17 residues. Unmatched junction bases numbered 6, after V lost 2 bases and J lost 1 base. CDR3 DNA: TGTGCCAGCAGTTTACTACTAGCGGGAGTTTTCCAAGAGACCCAGTACTTC. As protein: CASSLLLAGVFQETQYF.

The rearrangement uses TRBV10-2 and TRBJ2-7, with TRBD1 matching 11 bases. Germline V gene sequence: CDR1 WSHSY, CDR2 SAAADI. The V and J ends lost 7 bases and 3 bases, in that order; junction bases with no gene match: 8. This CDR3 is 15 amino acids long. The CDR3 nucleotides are TGCGCCAGCAAAATCCCGGGACAGGGGGACTACGAGCAGTACTTC. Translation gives CASKIPGQGDYEQYF.

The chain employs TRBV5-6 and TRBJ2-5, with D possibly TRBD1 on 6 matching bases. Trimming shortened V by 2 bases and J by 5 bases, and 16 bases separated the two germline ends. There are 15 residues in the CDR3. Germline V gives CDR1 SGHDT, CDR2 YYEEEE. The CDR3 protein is CASSFPQGPRETQYF. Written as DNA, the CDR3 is TGTGCCAGCAGCTTCCCCCAGGGGCCTCGGGAGACCCAGTACTTC.

The CDR3 region is CASSQDGGQQKFF. The DNA for the CDR3 is TGTGCCAGTAGCCAGGATGGGGGACAGCAAAAGTTCTTC. The chain has TRBV19 and TRBJ2-1, with 7 bases identical to TRBD1. From germline, CDR1 is LNHDA and CDR2 SQIVND (reference sequence). The CDR3 is 13 residues long. V shed 6 bases and J 14 bases; nucleotides not matched to a gene: 13.

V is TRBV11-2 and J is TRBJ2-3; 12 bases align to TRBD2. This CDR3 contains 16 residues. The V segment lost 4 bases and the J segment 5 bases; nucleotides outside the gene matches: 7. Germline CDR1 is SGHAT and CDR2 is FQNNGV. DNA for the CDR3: TGTGCCAGCAGCTCTGGGCTAGCGGGAGGGAGAGATACGCAGTATTTT. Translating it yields CASSSGLAGGRDTQYF.

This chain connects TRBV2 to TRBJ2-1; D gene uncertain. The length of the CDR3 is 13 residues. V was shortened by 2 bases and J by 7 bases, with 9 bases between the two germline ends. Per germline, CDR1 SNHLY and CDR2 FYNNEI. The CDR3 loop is CASSENFGNEQFF. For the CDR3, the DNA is TGTGCCAGCAGTGAAAATTTTGGTAATGAGCAGTTCTTC.

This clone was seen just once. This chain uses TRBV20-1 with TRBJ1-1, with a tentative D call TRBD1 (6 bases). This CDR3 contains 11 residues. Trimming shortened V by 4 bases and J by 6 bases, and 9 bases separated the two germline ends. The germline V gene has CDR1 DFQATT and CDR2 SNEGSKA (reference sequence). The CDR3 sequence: CSAMRQAEAFF. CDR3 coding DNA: TGCAGTGCTATGAGACAGGCTGAAGCTTTCTTT.

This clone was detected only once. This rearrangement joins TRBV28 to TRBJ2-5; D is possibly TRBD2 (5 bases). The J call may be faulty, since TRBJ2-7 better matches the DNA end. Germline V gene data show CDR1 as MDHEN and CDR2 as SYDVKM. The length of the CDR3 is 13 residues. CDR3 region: CASEDGEAYEQYF. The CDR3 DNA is TGTGCCAGCGAGGACGGGGAAGCCTACGAGCAGTACTTC.